This T cell receptor beta chain was sequenced during a study of blood T cell repertoires in COVID-19. Trimming pared 5 bases from V and 5 bases from J, leaving 13 bases between. The CDR3 has 14 residues. In germline, CDR1 is SGHDT, CDR2 YYEEEE. Libraries were prepared by immunoSEQ multiplex PCR; TCRdb keeps only in-frame clonotypes and omits some of them. The data hold more than 130,000 clones, with 85% to 90% observed a single time. Input material: peripheral blood. V gene TRBV5-6 combines with J gene TRBJ2-2; TRBD1 is a possible D gene (6 bases). The receptor comes from a woman aged 40 to 50 with acute or convalescent COVID-19. CDR3 nucleotide sequence: TGTGCCAGCAGTCTGGCCAGGGGAACCGGGGAGCTGTTTTTT. Its protein is CASSLARGTGELFF.